This T cell receptor (beta chain) was captured in a study of CD8+ T cells in alopecia areata. Isolated RNA was reverse transcribed into cDNA used as the sequencing template. The data were produced by immunoSEQ multiplex PCR, yet TCRdb's version contains in-frame clones alone and is incomplete. Of about 140,000 clones listed, 86% are singletons. Treatment indicated: oral pan-JAK inhibitor, 5-10 mg twice daily. The trim removed 0 bases at V and 6 bases at J, leaving 3 bases unmatched. CDR3 length equals 15 residues. Germline assignment: CDR1 MGHRA and CDR2 YSYEKL. Sample: CD8+ T cells sorted from blood, taken at week 4, from a patient treated with tofacitinib. The TCR comes from a human donor with alopecia areata. The V gene is TRBV4-1, the J gene TRBJ2-1; 9 bases are shared with TRBD2. CDR3 DNA: TGCGCCAGCAGCCAAGAGGGCGGGAGGGTCAATGAGCAGTTCTTC. Amino acid sequence: CASSQEGGRVNEQFF.